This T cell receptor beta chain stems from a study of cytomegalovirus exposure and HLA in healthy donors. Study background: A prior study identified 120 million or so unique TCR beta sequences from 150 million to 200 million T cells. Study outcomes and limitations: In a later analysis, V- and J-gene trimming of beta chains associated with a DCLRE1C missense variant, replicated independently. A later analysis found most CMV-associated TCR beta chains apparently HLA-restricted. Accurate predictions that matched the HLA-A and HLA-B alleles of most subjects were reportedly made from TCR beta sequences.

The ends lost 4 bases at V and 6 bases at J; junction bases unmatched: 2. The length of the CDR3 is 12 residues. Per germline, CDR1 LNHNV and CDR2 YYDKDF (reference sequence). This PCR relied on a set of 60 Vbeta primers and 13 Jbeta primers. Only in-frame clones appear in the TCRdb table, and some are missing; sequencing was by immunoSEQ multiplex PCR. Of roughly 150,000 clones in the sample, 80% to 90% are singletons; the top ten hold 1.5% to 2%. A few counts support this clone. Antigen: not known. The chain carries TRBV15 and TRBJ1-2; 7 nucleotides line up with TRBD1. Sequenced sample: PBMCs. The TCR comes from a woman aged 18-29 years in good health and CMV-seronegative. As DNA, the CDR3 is TGTGCCACCAGCAAGGGGGCGGATGGCTACACCTTC. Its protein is CATSKGADGYTF.